The T cell receptor beta chain described here comes from a study of blood T cell repertoires in COVID-19. In the source study's methods: Counts of nucleated cells, estimated from reference gene primer amplification, were obtained. Assay: immunoSEQ multiplex PCR; the TCRdb copy retains only in-frame clones and omits some. V and J calls and clone size are those listed in that table; D and trimming were worked out from the DNA. The sample holds around 140,000 clones, about 90% seen once. Sample: peripheral blood. The sequence came from a woman in her sixties with acute or convalescent COVID-19.

The CDR3 spells CASSLDSEETQYF. In DNA form, the CDR3 reads TGTGCCAGCAGTTTGGACAGTGAAGAGACCCAGTACTTC. This chain connects TRBV12-3 or TRBV12-4 to TRBJ2-5, with a tentative D call TRBD1 (6 bases). V was clipped by 3 bases and J by 3 bases, with 8 bases between them. The CDR3 spans 13 residues.